The clone carrying this TCR beta chain was seen more than once but under ten times. Antigen: not known. Expressed TCRB transcripts were sequenced because the entire RNA isolate underwent reverse transcription. The table came from immunoSEQ multiplex PCR; TCRdb's copy has only in-frame clones and leaves some out. The profile shows about 900,000 clones, 15% to 20% of them singletons. This sample was taken from a study of beta chain features in type 1 diabetes. Regarding the study as a whole: At VDJ recombination sites, type 1 diabetes patients had fewer insertions and more deleted nucleotides. Across patients, naive, central memory and Treg TCRB repertoires exhibited apparently greater similarity than was observed across healthy donors.

From germline, CDR1 is LNHDA and CDR2 SQIVND (reference sequence). The V gene lost 5 bases and the J gene lost 4 bases, with 9 bases spanning the gap. There are 13 residues in the CDR3. The sequence derives from a woman under 30 in good health. Sequenced input: naive CD4+ T cells from blood. The chain carries TRBV19 and TRBJ1-5, with D uncertain. The CDR3 sequence: CASSPALNQPQHF. The CDR3 nucleotides are TGTGCCAGTAGTCCCGCCCTAAATCAGCCCCAGCATTTT.